A single sample is the source of the 15 T cell receptor beta chains below, sequenced in a study of T-cell memory formation after mild COVID-19. TCRdb itself ran the 5' RACE reads through MiXCR, one entry per CDR3 protein. The table includes more than 300,000 distinct CDR3 sequences, roughly an eighth detected once. Source material: PBMCs or a T cell subset sorted from them (not recorded which). The receptor set was obtained from a man younger than 35 who had mild COVID-19 (a few samples of this study predate the infection). Cell type and time point are not known.

This chain joins TRBV7-9 and TRBJ1-1, with 7 positions matching TRBD1. CDR3 size: 15 residues. With V trimmed by 6 bases and J by 7 bases, 14 bases remained unmatched. Germline loops: CDR1 SEHNR, CDR2 FQNEAQ (reference sequence). The CDR3 region is CASRPNPGQQLEAFF. CDR3 DNA sequence: TGTGCCAGCAGACCTAACCCGGGACAGCAACTTGAAGCTTTCTTT.

The V gene is TRBV20-1, the J gene TRBJ1-1; no reliable D call. Germline loops: CDR1 DFQATT, CDR2 SNEGSKA (reference sequence). V lost 5 bases to trimming and J lost 0 bases, with 10 bases between them. The CDR3 spans 13 residues. The CDR3 DNA sequence: TGCAGTGCTGCTCCCAATGTGAACACTGAAGCTTTCTTT. This gives the protein CSAAPNVNTEAFF.

V gene TRBV5-1 combines with J gene TRBJ2-4; no clear D. Germline assignment: CDR1 SGHRS and CDR2 YFSETQ. This CDR3 has 13 amino acids. V lost 2 bases, J lost 2 bases, and 5 bases lay in between. The chain's CDR3 is CASSFGSKNIQYF. CDR3 DNA sequence: TGCGCCAGCAGCTTCGGGTCCAAAAACATTCAGTACTTC.

This clonotype was detected a few times. The rearrangement joins TRBV10-2 to TRBJ1-2, with a possible D match to TRBD1 (5 bases). The germline V gene has CDR1 WSHSY and CDR2 SAAADI. This CDR3 comprises 14 residues. Between the trimmed V and J ends, which lost 7 bases and 0 bases, there was a span of 12 bases. The DNA of the CDR3 is TGCGCCAGCACCGCTCAGGGAGCTAACTATGGCTACACCTTC. Its translation is CASTAQGANYGYTF.

This clonotype was observed at least ten times. The chain recombines TRBV9 with TRBJ1-1; no reliable D call. This CDR3 spans 13 amino acids. Germline values: CDR1 SGDLS, CDR2 YYNGEE. Trimming shortened V by 0 bases and J by 1 base, and 4 bases separated the two germline ends. This CDR3 reads CASSVGTNTEAFF. In DNA, the CDR3 is TGTGCCAGCAGCGTAGGGACGAACACTGAAGCTTTCTTT. Full variable domain (missing parts from reference TRBV9 and TRBJ1-1): DSGVTQTPKHLITATGQRVTLRCSPRSGDLSVYWYQQSLDQGLQFLIQYYNGEERAKGNILERFSAQQFPDLHSELNLSSLELGDSALYFCASSVGTNTEAFFGQGTRLTVV.

This rearrangement joins TRBV12-3 or TRBV12-4 to TRBJ2-2; TRBD1 or TRBD2 may be the D gene (7 bases each). Trimming took 6 bases from V and 6 from J, leaving 17 bases between them. The CDR3 spans 15 residues. In DNA form, the CDR3 reads TGTGCCAGCAGGCGGGAGACAGGGTGGTCCGGGGAGCTGTTTTTT. It codes for CASRRETGWSGELFF.

This clonotype was seen a few times. The V call is TRBV7-9, the J call TRBJ2-7; TRBD1 is a possible D gene (5 bases). Germline V gives CDR1 SEHNR, CDR2 FQNEAQ (reference sequence). The ends were cut back, 5 bases at V and 0 bases at J, with 14 bases in the middle. The CDR3 sequence is 15 residues long. CDR3 in amino acids: CASSMPGHSSYEQYV. Written as DNA, the CDR3 is TGTGCCAGCAGCATGCCAGGACACAGCTCCTACGAGCAGTACGTC.

The chain combines TRBV7-2 with TRBJ2-5; 10 bases are shared with TRBD1. The germline CDR1 and CDR2 sequences are SGHTA and FQGNSA. The CDR3 has 14 amino acids. The junction had 7 bases not matched to a gene; V was cut back by 5 bases and J by 7 bases. CDR3 nucleotides: TGTGCCAGCAGCCCGAGGGGACAGGGGACGACCCAGTACTTC. Translated: CASSPRGQGTTQYF.

CDR3 residues: CASSEFGGREQYV. The CDR3 region has the DNA TGTGCCAGCAGTGAATTCGGGGGTAGGGAGCAGTACGTC. The chain employs TRBV6-1 and TRBJ2-7; possibly TRBD2 for D (6 bases). There are 13 residues in the CDR3. The V gene lost 2 bases and the J gene lost 7 bases, with 12 bases spanning the gap. Per the germline V gene, CDR1 is MNHNS and CDR2 is SASEGT.

This clonotype was observed a handful of times. The CDR3 sequence is CASSFLGRRLGYTF. The CDR3 nucleotides are TGTGCCAGCAGTTTTCTGGGCAGGAGGCTCGGCTACACCTTC. This chain connects TRBV6-5 to TRBJ1-2; D not resolved. The CDR3 extends over 14 amino acids. Germline V lookup: CDR1 MNHEY, CDR2 SVGAGI. With 4 bases removed from V and 8 bases from J, the gap between germline ends came to 17 bases.

V is TRBV4-2 and J is TRBJ2-3; D gene unclear. CDR3 size: 14 residues. The germline gives CDR1 LGHNA, CDR2 YNFKEQ. V lost 4 bases, J lost 1 base, and 9 bases lay in between. The CDR3 DNA follows: TGTGCCAGCAGCCGCTTCCCAGGCACAGATACGCAGTATTTT. Amino acid sequence: CASSRFPGTDTQYF.

This clonotype was detected a few times. The chain couples TRBV5-6 to TRBJ1-1; maybe TRBD1 (5 bases). This CDR3 has 13 amino acids. The V end lost 4 bases, the J end lost 8 bases, and 15 bases lay between the germline ends. The germline CDR1 and CDR2 sequences are SGHDT and YYEEEE. The CDR3: CASSSKPGLEAFF. CDR3 sequence (DNA): TGTGCCAGCAGCAGCAAACCGGGGCTCGAAGCTTTCTTT.

The chain employs TRBV6-5 and TRBJ2-7, with D unresolved. Germline CDR1 and CDR2: MNHEY and SVGAGI. The V and J ends lost 9 bases and 9 bases respectively, with 12 bases between them. The CDR3 extends over 10 amino acids. As DNA, the CDR3 is TGTGCCAGGGGATCGTGGGGGCAGTACGTC. This sequence encodes CARGSWGQYV.

This clonotype occurred a few times. V gene TRBV20-1 combines with J gene TRBJ2-5; no clear D. This CDR3 spans 12 amino acids. V lost 0 bases and J 1 base, leaving 3 bases between the germline ends. Germline assignment: CDR1 DFQATT and CDR2 SNEGSKA (reference sequence). The CDR3 nucleotides are TGCAGTGCTAGAGAGGCCCAAGAGACCCAGTACTTC. Translated, it gives CSAREAQETQYF.

This clonotype was seen a few times. The V call is TRBV10-2, the J call TRBJ2-7, with TRBD1 identical over 9 bases. J was trimmed by 6 bases and V by 8 bases; bases with no gene match: 8. Germline loops: CDR1 WSHSY, CDR2 SAAADI. The CDR3 is 13 amino acids. The CDR3 bases are TGCGCCAGCTCGGTTACAGGGGGCGGCGAGCAGTACGTC. Encoded protein: CASSVTGGGEQYV.